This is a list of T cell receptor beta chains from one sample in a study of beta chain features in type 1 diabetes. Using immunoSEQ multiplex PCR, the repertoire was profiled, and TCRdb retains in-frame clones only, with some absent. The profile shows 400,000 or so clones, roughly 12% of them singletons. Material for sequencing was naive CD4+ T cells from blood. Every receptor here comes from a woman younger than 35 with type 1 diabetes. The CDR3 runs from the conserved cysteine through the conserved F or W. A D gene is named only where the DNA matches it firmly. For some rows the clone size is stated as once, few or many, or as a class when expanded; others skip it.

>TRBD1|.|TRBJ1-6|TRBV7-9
TGTGCCAGCAGCTTAGTAGGCCAGGGGGATTCACCCCTCCACTTT
CASSLVGQGDSPLHF
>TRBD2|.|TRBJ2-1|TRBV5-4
TGTGCCAGCAGCTTGTCTAGCGGGGCTCCCTACAATGAGCAGTTCTTC
CASSLSSGAPYNEQFF
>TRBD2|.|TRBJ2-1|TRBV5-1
TGCGCCAGCAGGGGAGCGGGGACCCCCTACAATGAGCAGTTCTTC
CASRGAGTPYNEQFF
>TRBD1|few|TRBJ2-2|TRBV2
TGTGCCAGCAGACACAGGGGTGGAACCGGGGAGCTGTTTTTT
CASRHRGGTGELFF
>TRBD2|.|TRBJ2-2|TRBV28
TGTGCCAGCAGTCGGGGGACTAGCGGGGACACCGGGGAGCTGTTTTTT
CASSRGTSGDTGELFF
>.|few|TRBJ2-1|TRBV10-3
TGTGCCATCAGTGAGCCTGAAGGCGGAGGGCAGTTCTTC
CAISEPEGGGQFF
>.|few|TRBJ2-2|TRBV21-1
TGTGCCAGCTTCCACAGGGCTAACCCCCGGGAGCTGTTTTTT
CASFHRANPRELFF
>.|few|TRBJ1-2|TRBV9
TGTGCCAGCAGCGTAGTTCCGACTACAGCTAACTATGGCTACACCTTC
CASSVVPTTANYGYTF
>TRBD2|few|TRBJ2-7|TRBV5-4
TGTGCCAGCAGCCGGGGAGGGCAGGAGATCTACGAGCAGTACTTC
CASSRGGQEIYEQYF
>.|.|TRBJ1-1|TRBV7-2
TGTGCCAGCAGCTTAATGGTTACTTTAAGGGGTGAAGCTTTCTTT
CASSLMVTLRGEAFF
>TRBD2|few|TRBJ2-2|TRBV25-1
TGTGCCAGCAGCGCGGGACTATCCACCGGGGAGCTGTTTTTT
CASSAGLSTGELFF
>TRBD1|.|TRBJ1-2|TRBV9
TGTGCCAGCAGCGTAGAACCGACAGGGGGCCTATATGGCTACACCTTC
CASSVEPTGGLYGYTF
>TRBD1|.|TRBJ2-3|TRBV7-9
TGTGCCAGCAGCTCGGACAGGGGAAGCACAGATACGCAGTATTTT
CASSSDRGSTDTQYF
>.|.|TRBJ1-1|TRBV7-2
TGTGCCAGCAGAACCCGCCGGGACACTGAAGCTTTCTTT
CASRTRRDTEAFF
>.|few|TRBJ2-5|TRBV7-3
TGTGCCAGCAGCTTAAGTCCTCAAGAGACCCAGTACTTC
CASSLSPQETQYF
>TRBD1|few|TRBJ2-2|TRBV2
TGTGCCAGCAGTGTCGGGACAGGGGGCACCGGGGAGCTGTTTTTT
CASSVGTGGTGELFF
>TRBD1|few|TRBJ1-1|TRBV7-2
TGTGCCAGCAGCTTAGTTACAGGGGAGAGAGCTTTCTTT
CASSLVTGERAFF
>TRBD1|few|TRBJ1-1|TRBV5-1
TGCGCCAGCAGCTTGCGGACAGGGGGCCCAATGAACACTGAAGCTTTCTTT
CASSLRTGGPMNTEAFF
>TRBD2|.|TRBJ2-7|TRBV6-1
TGTGCCAGCAGGGGACCCGGGGGGGATGGTTACGAGCAGTACTTC
CASRGPGGDGYEQYF
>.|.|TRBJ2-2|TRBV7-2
TGTGCCAGCAGCTTAGATCAAACCGGGGAGCTGTTTTTT
CASSLDQTGELFF
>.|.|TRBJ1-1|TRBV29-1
TGCAGCGTTAAGAAAAGGGGCACTGAAGCTTTCTTT
CSVKKRGTEAFF
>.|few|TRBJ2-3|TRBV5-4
TGTGCCAGCAGCGCCCGAGCTCGGGGGGCGTCAGATACGCAGTATTTT
CASSARARGASDTQYF
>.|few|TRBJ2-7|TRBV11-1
TGTGCCAGCAGCTTAACAGACAATACGCCCTACGAGCAGTACTTC
CASSLTDNTPYEQYF
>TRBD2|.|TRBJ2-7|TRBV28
TGTGCCAGCAGTTTGGGTGGTAGCGGGAGAACCCACGAGCAGTACTTC
CASSLGGSGRTHEQYF
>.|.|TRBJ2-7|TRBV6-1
TGTGCCTCCCAGCCACTAGGGTCCTACGAGCAGTACTTC
CASQPLGSYEQYF
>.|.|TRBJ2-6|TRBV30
TGTGCCTGGAGTTCCGGGGCTGGGGCCAACGTCCTGACTTTC
CAWSSGAGANVLTF
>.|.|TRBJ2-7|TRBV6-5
TGTGGATCCCCGTCATCCACAGGGTCCTACGAGCAGTACTTC
CGSPSSTGSYEQYF
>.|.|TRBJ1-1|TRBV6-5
TGTGCCAGCAGTTACTCCGGGGGTATGAACACTGAAGCTTTCTTT
CASSYSGGMNTEAFF
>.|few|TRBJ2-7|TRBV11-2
TGTGCCAGCAGCTTAGATCTTGGGAGCTCCTACGAGCAGTACTTC
CASSLDLGSSYEQYF
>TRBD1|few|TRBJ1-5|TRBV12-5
TGTGCTAGTGGTTTGGTACGAAAAGAGGCGGGACAGTATAGCAATCAGCCCCAGCATTTT
CASGLVRKEAGQYSNQPQHF
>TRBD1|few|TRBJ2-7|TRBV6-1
TGTGCCAGCGCAACAGGGGGTACCTACGAGCAGTACTTC
CASATGGTYEQYF
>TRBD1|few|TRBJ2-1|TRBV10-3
TGTGCCATCTCAGGAATGCGACAGGGACCCTCCTACAATGAGCAGTTCTTC
CAISGMRQGPSYNEQFF
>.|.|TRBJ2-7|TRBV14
TGTGCCAGCAGCCAAGGTCGGGACACCAAGCAGTACTTC
CASSQGRDTKQYF
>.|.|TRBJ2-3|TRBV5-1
TGCGCCAGCAGCAGCCTGAATGGGGAGTCAGATACGCAGTATTTT
CASSSLNGESDTQYF
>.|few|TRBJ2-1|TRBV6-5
TGTGCCAGCAGTCCCCCTGGGAGGTCCTACAATGAGCAGTTCTTC
CASSPPGRSYNEQFF
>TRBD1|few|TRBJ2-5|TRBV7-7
TGTGCCAGCAGCTGGACAGGGACCGAGACCCAGTACTTC
CASSWTGTETQYF
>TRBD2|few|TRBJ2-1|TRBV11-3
TGTGCCAGCAGCTTATTGGCGGGAGGGCAGTTCTTC
CASSLLAGGQFF
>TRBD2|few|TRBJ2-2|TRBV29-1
TGCAGCGTTCTTCATCTTAGCGGGAGATTGAGCGGGGAGCTGTTTTTT
CSVLHLSGRLSGELFF
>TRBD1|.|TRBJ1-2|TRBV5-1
TGCGCCAGCAGCTTGTCGACAGGGGTTTATGGCTACACCTTC
CASSLSTGVYGYTF
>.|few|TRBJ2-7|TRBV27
TGTGCCAGCAATACGTTCAGGGGGGACGAGCAGTACTTC
CASNTFRGDEQYF
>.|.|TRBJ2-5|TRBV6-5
TGTGCCAGCAGTTATAGCACCGGGAGTGGGGAGACCCAGTACTTC
CASSYSTGSGETQYF
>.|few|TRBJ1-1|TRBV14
TGTGCCAGCAGCTTCCAACCAGGGGTCACTGAAGCTTTCTTT
CASSFQPGVTEAFF
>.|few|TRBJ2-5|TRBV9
TGTGCCAGCAGCGTAGGGCCAGGGGCCCCCCAAGAGACCCAGTACTTC
CASSVGPGAPQETQYF
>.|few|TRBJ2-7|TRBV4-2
TGTGCCAGCAGCCAAGAAGGCGACTCAACCTACGAGCAGTACTTC
CASSQEGDSTYEQYF
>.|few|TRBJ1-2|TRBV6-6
TGTGCCAGCAGTCCCGACAAATATGGCTACACCTTC
CASSPDKYGYTF
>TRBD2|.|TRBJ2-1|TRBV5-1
TGCGCCAGCAGCTCGGGACTAGAAGGTGAGCAGTTCTTC
CASSSGLEGEQFF
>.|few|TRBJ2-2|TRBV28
TGTGCCAGCAGTTTTCAGGGGAGGGCCGGGGAGCTGTTTTTT
CASSFQGRAGELFF
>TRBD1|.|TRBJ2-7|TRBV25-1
TGTGCCAGCAGTGCCGCCGGGACAGCCTCCTACGAGCAGTACTTC
CASSAAGTASYEQYF
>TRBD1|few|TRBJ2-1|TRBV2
TGTGCCAGCAAAAGGGGCTCCGGGACAGGGGACAATGAGCAGTTCTTC
CASKRGSGTGDNEQFF
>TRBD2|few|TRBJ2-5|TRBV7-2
TGTGCCAGCTGCCGTGTAGCGGGGGTGCAAGAGACCCAGTACTTC
CASCRVAGVQETQYF
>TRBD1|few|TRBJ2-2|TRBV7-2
TGTGCCAGCAGGGAGAGACAGGGCCCCGGGGAGCTGTTTTTT
CASRERQGPGELFF
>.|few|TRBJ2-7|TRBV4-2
TGTGCCAGCAGCCAAACCGATACGAGCTCCTACGAGCAGTACTTC
CASSQTDTSSYEQYF